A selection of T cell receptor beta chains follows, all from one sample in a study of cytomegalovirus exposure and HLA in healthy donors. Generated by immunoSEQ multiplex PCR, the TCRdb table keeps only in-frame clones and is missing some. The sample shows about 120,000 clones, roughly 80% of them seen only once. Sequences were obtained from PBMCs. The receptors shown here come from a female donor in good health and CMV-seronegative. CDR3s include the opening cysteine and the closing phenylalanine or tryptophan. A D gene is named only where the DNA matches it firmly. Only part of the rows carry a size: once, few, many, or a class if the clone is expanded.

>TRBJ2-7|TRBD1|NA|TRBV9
TGTGCCAGCAGCAACGCCGCCGGGACAGATGACGAGCAGTACTTC
CASSNAAGTDDEQYF
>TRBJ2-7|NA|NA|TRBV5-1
TGCGCCAGCAGCCCTGGACGGGAGCCCTACGAGCAGTACTTC
CASSPGREPYEQYF
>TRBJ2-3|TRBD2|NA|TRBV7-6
TGTGCCAGCAGCTTAGGACTAGCGGGCATCCTAAGCACAGATACGCAGTATTTT
CASSLGLAGILSTDTQYF
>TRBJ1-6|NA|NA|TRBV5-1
TGCGCCAGCAGCCCCCCCGGCGCCCAGGGGTCACCCCCCCACTTT
CASSPPGAQGSPPHF
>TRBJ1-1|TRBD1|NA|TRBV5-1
TGCGCCAGCAGCCGCAGGGGGATGAACACTGAAGCTTTCTTT
CASSRRGMNTEAFF
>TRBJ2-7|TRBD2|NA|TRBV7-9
TGTGCCAGCAGCTTAGCAACGGGAGGAGCGCGAGAGCAGTACTTC
CASSLATGGAREQYF
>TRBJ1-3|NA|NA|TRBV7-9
TGTGCCAGCAGCTTAGCGACAGACCCGTCTGGAAACACCATATATTTT
CASSLATDPSGNTIYF
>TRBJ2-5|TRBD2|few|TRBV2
TGTGCCAGCAGTGACGGGAGGGGGTGGGGGCAAGAGACCCAGTACTTC
CASSDGRGWGQETQYF
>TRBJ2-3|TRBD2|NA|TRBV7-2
TGTGCCAGCAGCTTTCCGGGACTAGCGGGCGGCACAGATACGCAGTATTTT
CASSFPGLAGGTDTQYF
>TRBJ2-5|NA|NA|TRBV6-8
TGTGCCAGCAGTTACTCTTTCAGGGGTAGCCGGGAGACCCAGTACTTC
CASSYSFRGSRETQYF
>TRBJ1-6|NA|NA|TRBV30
TGTTCGACCCAGAGAAGAACTGGGCAGGCGAGCTCCTATAATTCACCCCTCCACTTT
CSTQRRTGQASSYNSPLHF
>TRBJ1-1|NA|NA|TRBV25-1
TGTGCCAGCAGTGAATTAGGGGGGGCTGAAGCTTTCTTT
CASSELGGAEAFF
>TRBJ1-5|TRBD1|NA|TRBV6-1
TGTGCCAGCAGTGTTACAGGGGGGGGCCTCAGCAATCAGCCCCAGCATTTT
CASSVTGGGLSNQPQHF
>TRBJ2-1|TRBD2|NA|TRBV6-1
TGTGCCAGCAGTCTTAGGCTAGCGGCAAGCAATGAGCAGTTCTTC
CASSLRLAASNEQFF
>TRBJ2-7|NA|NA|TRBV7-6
TGTGCCAGCAGCCCCATGACAGGTCCTTCCTCGACCTACGAGCAGTACTTC
CASSPMTGPSSTYEQYF
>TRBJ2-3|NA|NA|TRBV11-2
TGTGCCAGCAGCCCTCAGGCGGGGGCCCCCGATACGCAGTATTTT
CASSPQAGAPDTQYF
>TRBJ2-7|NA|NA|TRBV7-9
TGTGCCAGCAGCTCCCACGAGGGCCCCTACGAGCAGCACTTC
CASSSHEGPYEQHF
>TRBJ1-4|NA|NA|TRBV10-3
TGTGCCATCAGTGAGTTAGGAGACGGAAGTTATAATGAAAAACTGTTTTTT
CAISELGDGSYNEKLFF
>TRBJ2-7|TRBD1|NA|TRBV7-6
TGTGCCAGCAGCTCCCAGGGGACAGGGGCCTACGAGCAGTACTTC
CASSSQGTGAYEQYF
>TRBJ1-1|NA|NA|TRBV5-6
TGTGCCAGCAGCTTCGGGGGGCGATACACTGAAGCTTTCTTT
CASSFGGRYTEAFF
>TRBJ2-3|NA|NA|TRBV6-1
TGTGCCAGCACCCAGCAAAGGGGAGATACGCAGTATTTT
CASTQQRGDTQYF
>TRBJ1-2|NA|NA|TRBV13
TGTGCCAGCAGCTTCCTGCAGGGTAGGGGGGGCTACACCTTC
CASSFLQGRGGYTF
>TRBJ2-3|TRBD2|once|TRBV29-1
TGCAGCGTTGTAGGGGATAGCGGGGGAGATACGCAGTATTTT
CSVVGDSGGDTQYF
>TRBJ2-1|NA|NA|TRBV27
TGTGCCAGCAACCCCATACGACCGGGAAATGAGCAGTTCTTC
CASNPIRPGNEQFF
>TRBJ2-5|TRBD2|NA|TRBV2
TGTGCCAGCAGTGGACTAGCGGGGGGTGTCGAGACCCAGTACTTC
CASSGLAGGVETQYF
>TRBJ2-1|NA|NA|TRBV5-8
TGTGCCAGCAGCTTGTCAGGAGGGCCAATCTACAATGAGCAGTTCTTC
CASSLSGGPIYNEQFF